A single sample gave rise to the 9 T cell receptor beta chains below, sequenced in a study of blood T cells in healthy people across ages. Next came a second PCR, run for about 7 to 12 cycles, which used a sample-barcoded 5' primer along with a J-beta primer mix. Each CDR3 protein gets one entry after TCRdb re-called the 5' RACE reads with MiXCR. The sample holds 700,000 to 900,000 distinct CDR3 sequences, roughly 24% seen once. Another study also made use of these data, one on T cells of mothers and their children.

Sequencing used blood. The receptors shown here come from a boy aged 5-17 years in good health.

This clonotype was recorded at least ten times. The rearrangement joins TRBV4-1 to TRBJ2-7; 9 nucleotides line up with TRBD1. V was clipped by 5 bases and J by 4 bases; unmatched bases: 6. Germline-derived CDR1 and CDR2 are MGHRA and YSYEKL. The CDR3 spans 14 residues. The CDR3, as DNA: TGCGCCAGCAGCTCCGGGACAGGGAGGTACGAGCAGTACTTC. It specifies CASSSGTGRYEQYF.

The chain recombines TRBV3-1 with TRBJ1-4; 7 bases align to TRBD1. After removal of 1 base from V and 7 bases from J, the junction contained 3 bases not matched to a gene. The CDR3 totals 14 residues. CDR1 is LGHDT and CDR2 is YNNKEL in the germline V gene (reference sequence). The CDR3 spells CASSQGAGGEKLFF. The CDR3 DNA follows: TGTGCCAGCAGCCAAGGGGCAGGGGGTGAAAAACTGTTTTTT.

J is TRBJ2-3 and V is TRBV7-4, with 7 bases aligning to TRBD2. V lost 6 bases and J lost 3; bases outside the gene matches: 9. Germline values: CDR1 SGHVT, CDR2 SQSDAQ. This CDR3 has 15 amino acids. The CDR3 DNA sequence: TGTGCCAGCAGGTTCGGGACCGGGGGGACAGATACGCAGTATTTT. Protein: CASRFGTGGTDTQYF.

The chain links TRBV2 to TRBJ1-2; D uncertain. Deletions cut 6 bases from V and 2 bases from J, with 10 bases between. This CDR3 is 13 amino acids long. The germline V gene encodes CDR1 SNHLY and CDR2 FYNNEI. CDR3 region: CASRDTVNYGYTF. The CDR3 bases are TGTGCCAGCAGAGATACCGTGAACTATGGCTACACCTTC.

CDR3 loop: CSARVLTSTDTQYF. CDR3 bases: TGCAGTGCTAGAGTTCTGACTAGCACAGATACGCAGTATTTT. This rearrangement joins TRBV20-1 to TRBJ2-3; D ambiguous. Trimming removed 1 base from V and 0 bases from J, with 8 bases in between. The CDR3 has 14 amino acids. Germline V gene sequence: CDR1 DFQATT, CDR2 SNEGSKA (reference sequence).

J is TRBJ1-6 and V is TRBV7-9, with 7 bases that match TRBD1. The CDR3 has 17 residues. CDR1 is SEHNR and CDR2 is FQNEAQ in the germline V gene (reference sequence). The V and J ends lost 5 bases and 7 bases, in that order; junction bases with no gene match: 14. The chain's CDR3 is CASSLGDSHYFNSPLHF. The CDR3 nucleotides are TGTGCCAGCAGCCTAGGGGACAGTCACTACTTCAATTCACCCCTCCACTTT.

The CDR3 sequence: CASSQEGRGGSNEQFF. The CDR3 DNA is TGTGCCAGCAGCCAAGAGGGGCGGGGGGGGAGTAATGAGCAGTTCTTC. This chain connects TRBV4-2 to TRBJ2-5, with TRBD2 identical over 9 bases. The J call may not be correct, given that the DNA end is closer to TRBJ2-1. CDR3 length: 16 amino acids. Germline assignment: CDR1 LGHNA and CDR2 YNFKEQ.

This chain joins TRBV12-3 or TRBV12-4 and TRBJ1-1, with TRBD1 matching over 9 bases. Germline trimming cut 4 bases from V and 1 base from J; bases unmatched to any gene: 7. The CDR3 covers 16 residues. The CDR3 DNA sequence: TGTGCCAGCAGTTCGGCCCGACAGGGGGGGAACACTGAAGCTTTCTTT. Amino acid sequence: CASSSARQGGNTEAFF.

This clonotype was recorded many times. The V call is TRBV12-3 or TRBV12-4, the J call TRBJ2-5; 12 bases line up with TRBD2. The CDR3 has 14 residues. The V segment lost 8 bases and the J segment 3 bases; nucleotides outside the gene matches: 4. The CDR3 nucleotides read TGTGCCAGCTCACGGACTAGCGGGGAAGAGACCCAGTACTTC. Encoded protein: CASSRTSGEETQYF.